A single sample gave rise to the 5 T cell receptor beta chains below, sequenced in a study of blood T cell repertoires in COVID-19. Here immunoSEQ multiplex PCR was the method, and the copy in TCRdb shows in-frame clones only, minus some. In the table there are hundreds of thousands of clones, under 90% of which are singletons. The material sequenced was peripheral blood. The receptors stem from a human donor in a cohort sampled during active COVID-19.

This chain links TRBV5-1 with TRBJ2-7, with TRBD1 matching 7 bases. CDR3 length equals 15 residues. Trimming took 3 bases from V and 3 from J; bases not matched to a gene: 9. CDR1 is SGHRS, CDR2 YFSETQ, per germline. CDR3 sequence: CASSSPGQLNYEQYF. The CDR3 DNA is TGCGCCAGCAGCTCGCCGGGACAGTTGAACTACGAGCAGTACTTC. Full variable domain (missing parts from reference TRBV5-1 and TRBJ2-7): KAGVTQTPRYLIKTRGQQVTLSCSPISGHRSVSWYQQTPGQGLQFLFEYFSETQRNKGNFPGRFSGRQFSNSRSEMNVSTLELGDSALYLCASSSPGQLNYEQYFGPGTRLTVT.

The chain couples TRBV24-1 to TRBJ2-3; 7 bases align to TRBD2. V dropped 2 bases and J dropped 6; count of bases not matched to a gene: 13. CDR3 length: 17 residues. Germline assignment: CDR1 KGHDR and CDR2 SFDVKD. DNA for the CDR3: TGTGCCACCAGTGATTCGAAACTAGCGTTTGGGTCTGATACGCAGTATTTT. Its protein is CATSDSKLAFGSDTQYF.

The J gene is TRBJ2-2, the V gene TRBV30, with 7 bases that match TRBD1. The trim removed 0 bases at V and 7 bases at J, leaving 14 bases unmatched. Per germline, CDR1 GTSNPN and CDR2 SVGIG (reference sequence). CDR3 length: 17 amino acids. DNA for the CDR3: TGTGCCTGGAGTGTACCGTTGAGAACAGGGGAACTCGGGGAGCTGTTTTTT. Protein product: CAWSVPLRTGELGELFF.

V gene TRBV12-5 combines with J gene TRBJ1-2; TRBD1 matches at 8 bases. Germline V gene lookup returns CDR1 LGHNT and CDR2 FRNRAP. Trimming took 6 bases from V and 5 from J; bases not matched to a gene: 14. The CDR3 loop spans 16 amino acids. In DNA form, the CDR3 reads TGTGCTAGTGGGTGGACAGGGCAAAATCGATCTTATGGCTACACCTTC. Its translation: CASGWTGQNRSYGYTF.

This chain links TRBV3-1 (or the pseudogene TRBV3-2) with TRBJ2-5, with D perhaps TRBD2 (5 bases). This CDR3 is 15 amino acids long. With 4 bases removed from V and 1 base from J, the gap between germline ends came to 13 bases. Germline V gives CDR1 LGHDT, CDR2 YNNKEL (reference sequence). The chain's CDR3 is CASSPPGISQETQYF. CDR3 DNA: TGTGCCAGCAGCCCCCCGGGGATAAGCCAAGAGACCCAGTACTTC.